These 20 T cell receptor beta chains came from one sample sequenced in a study of CD8 T cells in Susac syndrome. Random hexamers were used to reverse transcribe roughly 0.5 to 1 ug of RNA. TCRdb re-called the immunoSEQ multiplex PCR reads through MiXCR, storing one row per CDR3 protein. The sample holds about 150,000 distinct CDR3 sequences, approximately 94% seen once. The sequencing input was CD8+ T cells from PBMCs. These receptors all stem from a human donor with multiple sclerosis.

CDR3 bases: TGTGCCAGCAGCGCTTCCGGGACAGGAGCAAACTATGGCTACACCTTC. Residues: CASSASGTGANYGYTF. This rearrangement joins TRBV9 to TRBJ1-2; TRBD1 agrees at 8 bases. Germline assignment: CDR1 SGDLS and CDR2 YYNGEE. This CDR3 is 16 amino acids long. V trimming: 3 bases; J trimming: 2 bases; junction bases outside the gene matches: 9.

The gene calls are TRBV20-1 and TRBJ2-7; 7 bases are shared with TRBD1. With 6 bases clipped from V and 0 bases from J, the junction kept 5 bases outside the gene matches. Germline assignment: CDR1 DFQATT and CDR2 SNEGSKA (reference sequence). CDR3 length: 13 residues. CDR3 loop: CSAADRRSYEQYF. The CDR3 DNA follows: TGCAGTGCCGCGGACAGGCGCTCCTACGAGCAGTACTTC.

J is TRBJ1-2 and V is TRBV5-6; TRBD1 matches 8 bases. J was trimmed by 2 bases and V by 1 base; bases with no gene match: 4. The CDR3 is 15 amino acids. Per germline, CDR1 SGHDT and CDR2 YYEEEE. The CDR3 loop is CASSLRTGRNYGYTF. The CDR3 coding sequence is TGTGCCAGCAGCTTGAGGACAGGGCGAAACTATGGCTACACCTTC.

The rearrangement uses TRBV20-1 and TRBJ1-2; D is unclear. Between the trimmed V and J ends, which lost 6 bases and 0 bases, there was a span of 8 bases. The CDR3 has 12 amino acids. Germline CDR1 is DFQATT and CDR2 is SNEGSKA (reference sequence). The chain's CDR3 is CSAPHANYGYTF. CDR3 bases: TGCAGTGCGCCACACGCTAACTATGGCTACACCTTC.

The DNA for the CDR3 is TGCAGTGCTAGTAGTGGGGACATTCAAGCTTTCTTT. Translating it yields CSASSGDIQAFF. This chain links TRBV20-1 with TRBJ1-1; D might be TRBD1 (6 bases). The germline V gene encodes CDR1 DFQATT and CDR2 SNEGSKA (reference sequence). The CDR3 contains 12 residues. The V and J ends lost 3 bases and 9 bases respectively, with 14 bases between them.

The chain couples TRBV20-1 to TRBJ1-4; the D is unclear. This CDR3 is 14 amino acids long. The germline CDR1 and CDR2 sequences are DFQATT and SNEGSKA (reference sequence). Trimming took 3 bases from V and 2 from J, leaving 10 bases between them. In nucleotides, the CDR3 is TGCAGTGCTAGGCGGAGAGGGACTAATGAAAAACTGTTTTTT. It is translated as CSARRRGTNEKLFF.

The V and J genes are TRBV29-1 and TRBJ2-7; TRBD1 aligns across 10 bases. The CDR3 extends over 12 amino acids. Unmatched junction bases numbered 4, after V lost 8 bases and J lost 3 bases. Germline CDR1 and CDR2: SQVTM and ANQGSEA. DNA for the CDR3: TGCAGCACCAGGACAGGGGGCTACGAGCAGTACTTC. Its translation: CSTRTGGYEQYF.

This chain uses TRBV9 with TRBJ1-2; D gene ambiguous. Germline V CDR1 and CDR2: SGDLS, YYNGEE. Deletions cut 0 bases from V and 8 bases from J, with 11 bases between. This CDR3 has 13 amino acids. CDR3 bases: TGTGCCAGCAGCGTAGATGGAGGACTAGGCTACACCTTC. Residues: CASSVDGGLGYTF.

The V gene is TRBV20-1, the J gene TRBJ1-2; D ambiguous. The CDR3 has 11 amino acids. Looked up from germline, CDR1 is DFQATT and CDR2 is SNEGSKA (reference sequence). Trimming removed 1 base at V and 8 bases at J, with 8 bases between. CDR3 DNA: TGCAGTGCTAGAGTGGGAAGCGGCTACACCTTC. Translation: CSARVGSGYTF.

The chain is built from TRBV7-2 and TRBJ1-6, with 9 bases that match TRBD1. The germline V gene has CDR1 SGHTA and CDR2 FQGNSA. J gave up 7 bases and V 5 bases, and 6 bases lay outside the gene matches. This CDR3 region has 15 residues. This chain's CDR3 is CASSPGTGPNSPLHF. The CDR3 bases are TGTGCCAGCAGCCCCGGGACAGGGCCAAATTCACCCCTCCACTTT.

The chain couples TRBV6-2 or TRBV6-3 to TRBJ2-1; TRBD2 agrees at 10 bases. The CDR3 totals 15 residues. V lost 2 bases, J lost 9 bases, and 7 bases stayed unmatched. CDR1 and CDR2 (germline): MNHEY, SVGEGT. The CDR3 loop is CASSYLLAGLGEQFF. The CDR3, as DNA: TGTGCCAGCAGTTACCTACTAGCGGGGCTGGGTGAGCAGTTCTTC.

The rearrangement links TRBV12-3 or TRBV12-4 to TRBJ1-2; 8 nucleotides line up with TRBD1. After removal of 7 bases from V and 0 bases from J, the junction contained 16 bases not matched to a gene. The CDR3 sequence is 18 residues long. DNA of the CDR3: TGTGCCAGCACCATGACAAAAGAGATGGGACAGGCTAACTATGGCTACACCTTC. It translates to CASTMTKEMGQANYGYTF.

The V and J genes are TRBV4-1 and TRBJ2-7; D ambiguous. From germline, CDR1 is MGHRA and CDR2 YSYEKL. The CDR3 extends over 15 amino acids. Trimming removed 0 bases at V and 0 bases at J, with 9 bases between. The CDR3 here is CASSQEVGDSYEQYF. As DNA, the CDR3 is TGCGCCAGCAGCCAAGAGGTGGGCGACTCCTACGAGCAGTACTTC.

This clonotype was detected once. This chain joins TRBV20-1 and TRBJ2-1, with 15 bases matching TRBD2. CDR1 is DFQATT and CDR2 is SNEGSKA in the germline V gene (reference sequence). V dropped 1 base and J dropped 4; count of bases not matched to a gene: 11. The CDR3 spans 19 residues. For the CDR3, the DNA is TGCAGTGCTAGAGGGACTGGACTAGCGGGGGGGCCTCGATACAATGAGCAGTTCTTC. Translation: CSARGTGLAGGPRYNEQFF.

This clonotype is a singleton in its sample. The J gene is TRBJ2-3, the V gene TRBV3-1; 7 bases line up with TRBD1. This CDR3 has 12 amino acids. Trimming cost V 10 bases and J 2 bases; bases outside gene matches: 3. Per the germline V gene, CDR1 is LGHDT and CDR2 is YNNKEL (reference sequence). CDR3 sequence reads: CATRGYTDTQYF. Here the CDR3 DNA reads TGTGCCACCAGGGGGTACACAGATACGCAGTATTTT.

As DNA, the CDR3 is TGCGCCAGCAATGGAGGGTCAGCCGAGCAGTACTTC. Residues: CASNGGSAEQYF. The V and J genes are TRBV5-1 and TRBJ2-7, with D tentatively TRBD2 (6 bases). V lost 6 bases, J lost 6 bases, and 13 bases lay in between. Germline-derived CDR1 and CDR2 are SGHRS and YFSETQ. The CDR3 covers 12 residues.

The chain combines TRBV7-9 with TRBJ2-2; 8 bases match TRBD2. Germline CDR1 SEHNR, CDR2 FQNEAQ (reference sequence). The J segment lost 0 bases and the V segment lost 6 bases, leaving 9 bases of the junction unmatched. The CDR3 is 17 amino acids. The CDR3, as DNA: TGTGCCAGCAGGCCGGGGGGGACTAAATCGAACACCGGGGAGCTGTTTTTT. The encoded protein is CASRPGGTKSNTGELFF.

The V call is TRBV20-1, the J call TRBJ2-7; D may be TRBD1 or TRBD2 (6 bases each). The CDR3 sequence is 15 residues long. Germline loops: CDR1 DFQATT, CDR2 SNEGSKA (reference sequence). The V end lost 0 bases, the J end lost 9 bases, and 21 bases lay between the germline ends. CDR3 nucleotide sequence: TGCAGTGCTAGAGATCGGGGGACACCACTCCACGGGCAGTACTTC. Its protein is CSARDRGTPLHGQYF.

The chain recombines TRBV7-9 with TRBJ2-2; D perhaps matches TRBD2 (5 bases). Germline CDR1 reads SEHNR; CDR2 reads FQNEAQ (reference sequence). The CDR3 sequence is 15 residues long. Trimming cost V 6 bases and J 5 bases, with 16 bases left between them. DNA of the CDR3: TGTGCCAGCAGGCCTCCGGGATATTCGACCGGGGAGCTGTTTTTT. Residues: CASRPPGYSTGELFF.

The V and J genes are TRBV27 and TRBJ2-7; 10 bases line up with TRBD1. There are 15 residues in the CDR3. In germline, CDR1 is MNHEY, CDR2 SMNVEV (reference sequence). After removal of 5 bases from V and 4 bases from J, the junction contained 8 bases not matched to a gene. CDR3: CASSLGDRGWYEQYF. CDR3 nucleotides: TGTGCCAGCAGTCTAGGGGACAGGGGATGGTACGAGCAGTACTTC.